The clone carrying this T cell receptor beta chain appeared many times. The sample is drawn from a study of T cells in Graves' hyperthyroidism and ophthalmopathy. Using RNA transcripts as the source, TCR beta CDR3 regions were amplified. HTBI primers were used for first-round RT-PCR of the TCR CDR3. TCRdb re-analysed the multiplex PCR reads in MiXCR, keeping a single row per CDR3 protein. The sample consists of about 500,000 distinct CDR3 sequences, approximately 17% of them appearing once. This TCR was recovered from a woman between 18 and 29 years old with Graves' ophthalmopathy. The sample comprised blood.

The CDR3 DNA reads as TGTGCCAGCAGCTCCCCGGGGACAGATGAAGAGACCCAGTACTTC. As protein: CASSSPGTDEETQYF. The rearrangement links TRBV7-2 to TRBJ2-5; TRBD1 agrees at 7 bases. The germline V gene has CDR1 SGHTA and CDR2 FQGNSA. This CDR3 spans 15 amino acids. V shed 4 bases and J 3 bases; nucleotides not matched to a gene: 8.